This record concerns one T cell receptor beta chain sequence. Its specificity is not known. The data originate from a study of T cell responses to AZD1222 COVID-19 vaccine. CDR1 and CDR2 (germline): KGHDR, SFDVKD. The CDR3 loop spans 15 amino acids. V dropped 4 bases and J dropped 4 bases, with 15 bases sitting between them. General study results and limits: Among the donors, most were white British and more were female, and clonal diversity was possibly underestimated.

Here immunoSEQ multiplex PCR was the method, and the copy in TCRdb shows in-frame clones only, minus some. The data show approximately 190,000 clones, 87% seen once. The chain carries TRBV24-1 and TRBJ2-5; D is perhaps TRBD2 (7 bases). Here the sequenced sample was peripheral blood, taken on day 0 of MenACWY control vaccination. This clonotype was sampled from an adult in good health. The CDR3 spells CATSEVSGGGETQYF. The CDR3 region has the DNA TGTGCCACCAGTGAAGTCTCGGGGGGCGGAGAGACCCAGTACTTC.